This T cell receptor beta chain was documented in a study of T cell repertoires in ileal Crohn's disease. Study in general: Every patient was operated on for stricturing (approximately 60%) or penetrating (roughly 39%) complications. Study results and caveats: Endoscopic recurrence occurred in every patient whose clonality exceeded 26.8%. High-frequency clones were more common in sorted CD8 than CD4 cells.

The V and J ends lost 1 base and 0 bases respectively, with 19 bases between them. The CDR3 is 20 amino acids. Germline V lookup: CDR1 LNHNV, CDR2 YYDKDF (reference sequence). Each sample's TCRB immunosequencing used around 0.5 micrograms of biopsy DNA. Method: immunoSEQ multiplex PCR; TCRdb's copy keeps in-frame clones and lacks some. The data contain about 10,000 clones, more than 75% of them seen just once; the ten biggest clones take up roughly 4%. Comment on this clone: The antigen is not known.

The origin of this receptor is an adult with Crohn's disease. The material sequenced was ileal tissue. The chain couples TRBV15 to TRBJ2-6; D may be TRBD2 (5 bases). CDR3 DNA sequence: TGTGCCACCAGCAGAGGTTCGGGGATTTCTTCCCTCTCTGGGGCCAACGTCCTGACTTTC. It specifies CATSRGSGISSLSGANVLTF.